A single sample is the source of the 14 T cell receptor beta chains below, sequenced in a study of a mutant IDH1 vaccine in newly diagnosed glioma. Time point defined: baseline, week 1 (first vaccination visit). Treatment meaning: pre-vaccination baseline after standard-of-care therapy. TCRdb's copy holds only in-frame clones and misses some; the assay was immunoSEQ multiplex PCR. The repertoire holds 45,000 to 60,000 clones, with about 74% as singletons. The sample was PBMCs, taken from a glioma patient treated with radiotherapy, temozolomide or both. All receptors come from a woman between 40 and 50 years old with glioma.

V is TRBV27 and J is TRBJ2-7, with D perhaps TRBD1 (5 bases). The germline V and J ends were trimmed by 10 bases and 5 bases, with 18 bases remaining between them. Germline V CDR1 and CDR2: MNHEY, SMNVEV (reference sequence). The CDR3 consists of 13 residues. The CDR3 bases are TGTGCCACCTTAGGGGTCAGCCCGGACGAGCAGTACTTC. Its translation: CATLGVSPDEQYF.

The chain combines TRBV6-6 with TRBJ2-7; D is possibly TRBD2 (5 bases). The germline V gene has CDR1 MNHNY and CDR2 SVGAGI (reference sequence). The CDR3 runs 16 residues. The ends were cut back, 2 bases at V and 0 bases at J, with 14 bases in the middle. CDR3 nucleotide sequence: TGTGCCAGCAGTTACGGTGGGGAGCAAAGCTCCTACGAGCAGTACTTC. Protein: CASSYGGEQSSYEQYF.

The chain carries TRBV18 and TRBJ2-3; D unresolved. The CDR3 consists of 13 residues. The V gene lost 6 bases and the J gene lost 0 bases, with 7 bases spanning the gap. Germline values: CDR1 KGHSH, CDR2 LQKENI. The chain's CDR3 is CASSRLSTDTQYF. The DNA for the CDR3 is TGTGCCAGCTCTCGACTGAGCACAGATACGCAGTATTTT.

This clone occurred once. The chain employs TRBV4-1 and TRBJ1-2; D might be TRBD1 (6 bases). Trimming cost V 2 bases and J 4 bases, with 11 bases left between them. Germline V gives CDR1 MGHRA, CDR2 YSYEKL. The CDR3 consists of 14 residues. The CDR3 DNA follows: TGCGCCAGCAGCCAACTCGGACAGAGCTATGGCTACACCTTC. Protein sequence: CASSQLGQSYGYTF.

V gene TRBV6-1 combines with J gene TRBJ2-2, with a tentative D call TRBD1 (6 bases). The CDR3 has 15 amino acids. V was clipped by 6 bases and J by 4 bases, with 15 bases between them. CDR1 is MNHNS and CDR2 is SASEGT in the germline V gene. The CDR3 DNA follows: TGTGCCAGCAGCTGGGGGCGCACCAGCACCGGGGAGCTGTTTTTT. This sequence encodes CASSWGRTSTGELFF.

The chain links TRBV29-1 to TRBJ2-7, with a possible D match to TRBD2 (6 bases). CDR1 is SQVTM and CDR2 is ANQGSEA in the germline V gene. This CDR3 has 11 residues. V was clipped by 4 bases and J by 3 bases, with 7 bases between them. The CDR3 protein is CSVGGVYEQYF. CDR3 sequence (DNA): TGCAGCGTTGGGGGGGTCTACGAGCAGTACTTC.

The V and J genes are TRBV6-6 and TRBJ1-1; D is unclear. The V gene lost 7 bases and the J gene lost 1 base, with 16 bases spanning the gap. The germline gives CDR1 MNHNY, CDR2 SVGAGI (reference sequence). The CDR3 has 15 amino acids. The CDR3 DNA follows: TGTGCCAGCATCAACCAGCTACTGAAGAACACTGAAGCTTTCTTT. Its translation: CASINQLLKNTEAFF.

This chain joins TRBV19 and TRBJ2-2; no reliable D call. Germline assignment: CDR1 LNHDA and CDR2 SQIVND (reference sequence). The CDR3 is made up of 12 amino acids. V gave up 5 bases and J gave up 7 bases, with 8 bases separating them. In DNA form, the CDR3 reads TGTGCCAGTAGTGTCCTAGGCGGGGAGCTGTTTTTT. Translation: CASSVLGGELFF.

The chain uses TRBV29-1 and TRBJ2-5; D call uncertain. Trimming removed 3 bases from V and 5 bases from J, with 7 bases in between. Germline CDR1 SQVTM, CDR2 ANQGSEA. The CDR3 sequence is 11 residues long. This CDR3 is CSVDLPETQYF. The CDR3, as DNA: TGCAGCGTTGATCTACCTGAGACCCAGTACTTC.

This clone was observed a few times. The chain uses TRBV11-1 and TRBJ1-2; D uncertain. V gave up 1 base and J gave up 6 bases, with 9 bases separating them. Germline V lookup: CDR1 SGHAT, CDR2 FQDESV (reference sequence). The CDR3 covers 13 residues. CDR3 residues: CASSLGGPHGYTF. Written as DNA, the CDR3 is TGTGCCAGCAGCTTAGGAGGGCCCCATGGCTACACCTTC.

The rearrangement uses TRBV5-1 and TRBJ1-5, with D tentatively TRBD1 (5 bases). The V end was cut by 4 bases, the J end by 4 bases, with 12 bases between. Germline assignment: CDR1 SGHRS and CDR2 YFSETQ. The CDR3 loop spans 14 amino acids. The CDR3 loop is CASSEQGGNQPQHF. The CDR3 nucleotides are TGCGCCAGCAGCGAGCAGGGAGGAAATCAGCCCCAGCATTTT.

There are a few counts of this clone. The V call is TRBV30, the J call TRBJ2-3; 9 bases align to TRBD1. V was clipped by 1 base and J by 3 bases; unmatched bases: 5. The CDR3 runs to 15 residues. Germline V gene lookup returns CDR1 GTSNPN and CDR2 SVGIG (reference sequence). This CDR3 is CAWSGGTGWTDTQYF. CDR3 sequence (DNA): TGTGCCTGGAGTGGGGGGACAGGGTGGACAGATACGCAGTATTTT.

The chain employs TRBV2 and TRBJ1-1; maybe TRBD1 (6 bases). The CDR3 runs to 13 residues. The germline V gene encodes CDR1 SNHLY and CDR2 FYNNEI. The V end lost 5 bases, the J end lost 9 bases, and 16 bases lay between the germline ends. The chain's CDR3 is CASSTTGSFQAFF. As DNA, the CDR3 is TGTGCCAGCAGTACCACAGGGTCGTTTCAAGCTTTCTTT. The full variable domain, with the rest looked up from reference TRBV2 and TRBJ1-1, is EPEVTQTPSHQVTQMGQEVILRCVPISNHLYFYWYRQILGQKVEFLVSFYNNEISEKSEIFDDQFSVERPDGSNFTLKIRSTKLEDSAMYFCASSTTGSFQAFFGQGTRLTVV.

CDR3 sequence (DNA): TGCGCCAGCAGCCCCCAGGGACAGGCCCTCTATGGCTACACCTTC. Its protein is CASSPQGQALYGYTF. This chain connects TRBV5-1 to TRBJ1-2; 8 bases align to TRBD1. The germline gives CDR1 SGHRS, CDR2 YFSETQ. The CDR3 sequence is 15 residues long. V was clipped by 4 bases and J by 4 bases; unmatched bases: 9.